Following are 8 T cell receptor beta chains from one sample sequenced in a study of blood T cell repertoires in COVID-19. TCRdb's copy holds only in-frame clones and misses some; the assay was immunoSEQ multiplex PCR. This sample has about 260,000 clones, with more than 80% found just once. Input material: PBMCs or T cells enriched from blood (not recorded which). These receptors were obtained from a young woman who had recovered from COVID-19.

This sequence joins TRBV7-9 and TRBJ1-1, with D possibly being TRBD1 (6 bases). Germline CDR1 reads SEHNR; CDR2 reads FQNEAQ (reference sequence). Deletions cut 7 bases from V and 4 bases from J, with 16 bases between. The CDR3 runs to 14 residues. CDR3 in DNA: TGTGCCAGCACCGACGGGGACATTCTCACTGAAGCTTTCTTT. Translating it yields CASTDGDILTEAFF.

This sequence joins TRBV9 and TRBJ2-1, with 8 bases lining up with TRBD2. With 4 bases clipped from V and 0 bases from J, the junction kept 3 bases outside the gene matches. Germline assignment: CDR1 SGDLS and CDR2 YYNGEE. CDR3 length: 15 amino acids. CDR3 coding DNA: TGTGCCAGCAGCTTGCGGGGGGACTCCTACAATGAGCAGTTCTTC. Amino acids: CASSLRGDSYNEQFF.

The chain is built from TRBV18 and TRBJ1-2; D gene uncertain. There are 15 residues in the CDR3. The V gene lost 3 bases and the J gene lost 3 bases, with 14 bases spanning the gap. The germline CDR1 and CDR2 sequences are KGHSH and LQKENI. CDR3 in amino acids: CASSPSEAVYYGYTF. For the CDR3, the DNA is TGTGCCAGCTCACCCAGTGAGGCCGTTTACTATGGCTACACCTTC. Drawing the rest from reference TRBV18 and TRBJ1-2, the complete variable domain is NAGVMQNPRHLVRRRGQEARLRCSPMKGHSHVYWYRQLPEEGLKFMVYLQKENIIDESGMPKERFSAEFPKEGPSILRIQQVVRGDSAAYFCASSPSEAVYYGYTFGSGTRLTVV.

The V call is TRBV7-8, the J call TRBJ1-1; TRBD1 matches 7 bases. V shed 1 base and J 4 bases; nucleotides not matched to a gene: 6. CDR3 size: 15 residues. Germline V CDR1 and CDR2: SGHVS, FQNEAQ. The CDR3 sequence: CASSLDVGGGTEAFF. CDR3 coding DNA: TGTGCCAGCAGCTTAGATGTAGGGGGCGGCACTGAAGCTTTCTTT.

This clone has more than one count but fewer than ten. J is TRBJ2-4 and V is TRBV5-6; TRBD2 aligns across 9 bases. J lost 4 bases, V lost 0 bases, and 5 bases had no gene match. The CDR3 has 16 residues. Germline CDR1 reads SGHDT; CDR2 reads YYEEEE. The CDR3 nucleotides read TGTGCCAGCAGCTTGGAGGTAGCGGGGGCAAAAAACATTCAGTACTTC. It yields the protein CASSLEVAGAKNIQYF. The full variable domain, its missing parts supplied by reference TRBV5-6 and TRBJ2-4, is DAGVTQSPTHLIKTRGQQVTLRCSPKSGHDTVSWYQQALGQGPQFIFQYYEEEERQRGNFPDRFSGHQFPNYSSELNVNALLLGDSALYLCASSLEVAGAKNIQYFGAGTRLSVL.

J is TRBJ1-3 and V is TRBV29-1; 9 positions agree with TRBD1. CDR3 length equals 13 residues. With 6 bases clipped from V and 1 base from J, the junction kept 1 base outside the gene matches. Germline V gene sequence: CDR1 SQVTM, CDR2 ANQGSEA. CDR3 region: CSVGTGSGNTIYF. The CDR3 DNA is TGCAGCGTGGGGACAGGGTCTGGAAACACCATATATTTT. Looking up the rest from reference TRBV29-1 and TRBJ1-3 gives the full variable domain: SAVISQKPSRDICQRGTSLTIQCQVDSQVTMMFWYRQQPGQSLTLIATANQGSEATYESGFVIDKFPISRPNLTFSTLTVSNMSPEDSSIYLCSVGTGSGNTIYFGEGSWLTVV.

This clone has more than one count but fewer than ten. The chain uses TRBV10-1 and TRBJ1-5, with TRBD1 as a possible D gene (6 bases). The ends were cut back, 3 bases at V and 3 bases at J, with 12 bases in the middle. The length of the CDR3 is 15 residues. Germline V gene data show CDR1 as WNHNN and CDR2 as SYGVQD (reference sequence). CDR3 sequence: CASSDRGPYNQPQHF. CDR3 bases: TGCGCCAGCAGTGACAGGGGTCCATACAATCAGCCCCAGCATTTT.

The chain combines TRBV5-5 with TRBJ1-1; 8 positions match TRBD1. Germline values: CDR1 SGHKS, CDR2 YYEKEE (reference sequence). The trim removed 4 bases at V and 3 bases at J, leaving 11 bases unmatched. This CDR3 has 16 residues. The CDR3 spells CASSRGARGPDTEAFF. CDR3 coding DNA: TGTGCCAGCAGCCGGGGGGCCAGGGGGCCCGACACTGAAGCTTTCTTT.